The 8 T cell receptor beta chains presented below share a single source sample, sequenced in a study of shared clonotypes between healthy human individuals. The repertoire was sequenced with immunoSEQ multiplex PCR; TCRdb's copy has only in-frame clones and lacks some. The sample gives over a million clones, approximately 96% of which show up once; roughly 1.2% is in the top ten. The sequencing input was naive CD4+ T cells sorted from blood. This sample's subset: CD45RA+ positively selected. Every receptor here comes from a man between 25 and 39 years old in good health.

This clone was detected once. The chain is built from TRBV7-8 and TRBJ1-1, with a tentative D call TRBD1 (5 bases). Germline loops: CDR1 SGHVS, CDR2 FQNEAQ. The CDR3 contains 13 residues. Deletions cut 3 bases from V and 3 bases from J, with 8 bases between. This chain's CDR3 is CASSFTGDTEAFF. The CDR3, as DNA: TGTGCCAGCAGCTTCACGGGGGACACTGAAGCTTTCTTT. Together with reference TRBV7-8 and TRBJ1-1, the CDR3 gives the full variable domain: GAGVSQSPRYKVAKRGQDVALRCDPISGHVSLFWYQQALGQGPEFLTYFQNEAQLDKSGLPSDRFFAERPEGSVSTLKIQRTQQEDSAVYLCASSFTGDTEAFFGQGTRLTVV.

The chain is built from TRBV18 and TRBJ2-7; no reliable D call. The CDR3 has 13 amino acids. Looked up from germline, CDR1 is KGHSH and CDR2 is LQKENI. Trimming removed 1 base at V and 5 bases at J, with 9 bases between. The CDR3, as DNA: TGTGCCAGCTCACCACTTTCTAACGACGAGCAGTACTTC. It specifies CASSPLSNDEQYF.

The chain is built from TRBV13 and TRBJ2-2; 9 bases fit TRBD2. The CDR3 covers 15 residues. Looked up from germline, CDR1 is PRHDT and CDR2 is FYEKMQ (reference sequence). With 5 bases clipped from V and 6 bases from J, the junction kept 7 bases outside the gene matches. Here the CDR3 reads CASSRSLAGPGELFF. DNA for the CDR3: TGTGCCAGCAGCCGCTCTCTAGCGGGACCCGGGGAGCTGTTTTTT.

This chain uses TRBV11-3 with TRBJ2-5; TRBD2 might be the D (5 bases). Trimming removed 4 bases at V and 2 bases at J, with 11 bases between. This CDR3 comprises 14 residues. Germline values: CDR1 SGHNT, CDR2 YENEEA. The CDR3 loop reads CASSSPRDQETQYF. The CDR3 bases are TGTGCCAGCAGCTCCCCCCGGGATCAAGAGACCCAGTACTTC.

The gene calls are TRBV13 and TRBJ2-1, with a weak D call TRBD2 (6 bases). V was clipped by 1 base and J by 0 bases, with 10 bases between them. Germline V CDR1 and CDR2: PRHDT, FYEKMQ (reference sequence). This CDR3 contains 16 residues. CDR3 bases: TGTGCCAGCAGCTTAGCCGGGGGTAGCTCCTACAATGAGCAGTTCTTC. As protein: CASSLAGGSSYNEQFF.

This clone was recorded once. The chain has TRBV14 and TRBJ1-3, with D hard to call. The length of the CDR3 is 15 residues. Trimming took 1 base from V and 0 from J, leaving 7 bases between them. Germline values: CDR1 SGHDN, CDR2 FVKESK. The CDR3 is CASSQGLTSGNTIYF. For the CDR3, the DNA is TGTGCCAGCAGCCAAGGGCTTACCTCTGGAAACACCATATATTTT.

This chain's CDR3 is CAAGTGGISYTF. DNA of the CDR3: TGTGCCGCAGGGACAGGGGGAATAAGCTACACCTTC. This rearrangement joins TRBV19 to TRBJ1-2; 11 bases agree with TRBD1. The CDR3 is 12 amino acids. Germline V CDR1 and CDR2: LNHDA, SQIVND (reference sequence). J was trimmed by 9 bases and V by 11 bases; bases with no gene match: 8.

This clone was seen a handful of times. V gene TRBV10-1 combines with J gene TRBJ1-4; D not resolved. The CDR3 extends over 15 amino acids. Germline values: CDR1 WNHNN, CDR2 SYGVQD (reference sequence). Between the trimmed V and J ends, which lost 2 bases and 0 bases, there was a span of 7 bases. The CDR3 is CASSEGTATNEKLFF. The CDR3 DNA follows: TGCGCCAGCAGTGAGGGTACTGCAACTAATGAAAAACTGTTTTTT.